Each of the 14 T cell receptor beta chains below was sequenced from the same sample in a study of blood T cell repertoires in COVID-19. Clones were sequenced by immunoSEQ multiplex PCR, and TCRdb holds only the in-frame ones, with some missing. The sample yields approximately 110,000 clones, around 88% seen once. Specimen: peripheral blood. These TCRs come from a woman between 50 and 59 years old with active or convalescent COVID-19.

This clone has only one observation. The V and J genes are TRBV6-5 and TRBJ2-7; possibly TRBD2 for D (6 bases). Germline assignment: CDR1 MNHEY and CDR2 SVGAGI. CDR3 length: 15 amino acids. V was cut by 5 bases and J by 6 bases, with 20 bases left in between. CDR3 sequence (DNA): TGTGCCAGCAGTCGTACGACTAGAGAGCGTTCCGAGCAGTACTTC. It is translated as CASSRTTRERSEQYF.

The V gene is TRBV5-4, the J gene TRBJ2-3, with TRBD2 identical over 7 bases. V lost 4 bases to trimming and J lost 2 bases; unmatched junction nucleotides: 4. CDR3 length: 14 amino acids. Germline assignment: CDR1 SGHNT and CDR2 YYREEE (reference sequence). CDR3 sequence: CASSGLGSTDTQYF. The CDR3 nucleotides are TGTGCCAGCAGCGGACTAGGATCCACAGATACGCAGTATTTT.

The chain uses TRBV14 and TRBJ1-6, with a tentative D call TRBD1 (6 bases). CDR1 SGHDN and CDR2 FVKESK come from the germline V gene. CDR3 length: 15 amino acids. V lost 4 bases and J lost 7, with 14 bases in between. CDR3 amino acids: CASSLRPGANSPLHF. The CDR3 DNA follows: TGTGCCAGCAGCCTTAGACCAGGGGCGAATTCACCCCTCCACTTT. The variable domain in full, with the rest retrieved from reference TRBV14 and TRBJ1-6, is EAGVTQFPSHSVIEKGQTVTLRCDPISGHDNLYWYRRVMGKEIKFLLHFVKESKQDESGMPNNRFLAERTGGTYSTLKVQPAELEDSGVYFCASSLRPGANSPLHFGNGTRLTVT.

This clone was counted many times. The chain recombines TRBV28 with TRBJ1-1; 7 bases match TRBD1. The CDR3 loop spans 15 amino acids. The junction had 8 bases not matched to a gene; V was cut back by 5 bases and J by 2 bases. Germline V lookup: CDR1 MDHEN, CDR2 SYDVKM. DNA for the CDR3: TGTGCCAGCAGTCCGGCAGGGGGACACAACACTGAAGCTTTCTTT. This codes for CASSPAGGHNTEAFF.

The V gene is TRBV12-3 or TRBV12-4, the J gene TRBJ1-2, with 7 bases fitting TRBD1. The CDR3 runs to 13 residues. J was trimmed by 4 bases and V by 10 bases; bases with no gene match: 9. The CDR3, as DNA: TGTGCCACCCTTGGGACAGATCCCTATGGCTACACCTTC. Protein: CATLGTDPYGYTF.

The CDR3 region is CASSEHGRSADTQYF. CDR3 in DNA: TGCGCCAGCAGCGAACACGGGAGATCGGCAGATACGCAGTATTTT. The rearrangement uses TRBV4-3 and TRBJ2-3; D is possibly TRBD2 (6 bases). V was clipped by 5 bases and J by 4 bases, with 16 bases between them. The CDR3 extends over 15 amino acids. The germline V gene has CDR1 LGHNA and CDR2 YSLEER.

The chain has TRBV28 and TRBJ2-1, with TRBD2 identical over 7 bases. The V gene end was trimmed by 6 bases and the J gene end by 1 base; junction bases not matched to a gene: 9. Germline values: CDR1 MDHEN, CDR2 SYDVKM. This CDR3 has 16 residues. The CDR3 here is CASSSTSAISYNEQFF. As DNA, the CDR3 is TGTGCCAGCAGCTCTACTAGCGCCATATCCTACAATGAGCAGTTCTTC.

This sequence joins TRBV4-1 and TRBJ2-7; 9 nucleotides agree with TRBD2. Trimming cost V 1 base and J 2 bases; bases outside gene matches: 6. CDR1 is MGHRA and CDR2 is YSYEKL in the germline V gene. This CDR3 region has 16 residues. CDR3 nucleotides: TGCGCCAGCAGCCAAGCAGCTAGCGGGATACCCTACGAGCAGTACTTC. It is translated as CASSQAASGIPYEQYF.

This rearrangement joins TRBV30 to TRBJ1-6; the D is unclear. Germline CDR1 GTSNPN, CDR2 SVGIG (reference sequence). Between the trimmed V and J ends, which lost 4 bases and 8 bases, there was a span of 12 bases. The length of the CDR3 is 13 residues. CDR3 bases: TGTGCCTGGACGGGTTCGGTCCATTCACCCCTCCACTTT. It yields the protein CAWTGSVHSPLHF.

V and J are TRBV18 and TRBJ2-2; weak D call: TRBD1 (5 bases). V was cut by 2 bases and J by 4 bases, with 14 bases left in between. The germline gives CDR1 KGHSH, CDR2 LQKENI. The CDR3 has 16 amino acids. The DNA of the CDR3 is TGTGCCAGCTCACCAGACCAGGGCGAAACCACCGGGGAGCTGTTTTTT. Translation gives CASSPDQGETTGELFF.

V and J are TRBV7-6 and TRBJ2-7; TRBD2 aligns across 8 bases. The CDR3 sequence is 15 residues long. V shed 2 bases and J 5 bases; nucleotides not matched to a gene: 8. The germline V gene encodes CDR1 SGHVS and CDR2 FNYEAQ. The CDR3 coding sequence is TGTGCCAGCAGCTTACGGGCGGGAGGCTTAAACGAGCAGTACTTC. Its translation: CASSLRAGGLNEQYF.

The genes are TRBV7-2 and TRBJ2-1; a possible D gene is TRBD2 (6 bases). V lost 4 bases, J lost 2 bases, and 18 bases lay in between. This CDR3 contains 17 residues. Germline CDR1 SGHTA, CDR2 FQGNSA. Here the CDR3 reads CASSSPSGVATYNEQFF. For the CDR3, the DNA is TGTGCCAGCAGCTCCCCCTCGGGGGTAGCGACCTACAATGAGCAGTTCTTC.

V is TRBV28 and J is TRBJ2-3, with D possibly being TRBD2 (5 bases). Per germline, CDR1 MDHEN and CDR2 SYDVKM. CDR3 length equals 15 residues. Trimming removed 6 bases from V and 2 bases from J, with 15 bases in between. In DNA form, the CDR3 reads TGTGCCAGCAGGGCCGCGGGCCACAACACAGATACGCAGTATTTT. Its translation is CASRAAGHNTDTQYF.

CDR3 sequence reads: CASRGLAGSGQYF. CDR3 nucleotide sequence: TGTGCCAGCAGGGGACTAGCGGGATCGGGGCAGTACTTC. This chain connects TRBV12-3 or TRBV12-4 to TRBJ2-7, with 13 nucleotides matching TRBD2. The V segment lost 6 bases and the J segment 9 bases; nucleotides outside the gene matches: 5. The CDR3 extends over 13 amino acids.